The 23 T cell receptor beta chains reported below all come from one sample, sequenced in a study of blood T cell repertoires in COVID-19. Assay: immunoSEQ multiplex PCR; the TCRdb copy retains only in-frame clones and omits some. The table includes around 500,000 clones, approximately 83% detected once. Sequencing used peripheral blood. These receptors originate from a human donor in a cohort sampled during active COVID-19.

The chain carries TRBV6-2 or TRBV6-3 and TRBJ1-5; 11 bases align to TRBD1. V was clipped by 5 bases and J by 4 bases; unmatched bases: 10. The V gene's germline CDR1 is MNHEY and CDR2 SVGEGT. This CDR3 contains 17 residues. The CDR3: CASSVGTGGSINQPQHF. For the CDR3, the DNA is TGTGCCAGCAGTGTCGGGACAGGGGGGTCCATAAATCAGCCCCAGCATTTT.

The J gene is TRBJ1-5, the V gene TRBV7-8; 9 bases are shared with TRBD1. Germline assignment: CDR1 SGHVS and CDR2 FQNEAQ. The trim removed 5 bases at V and 4 bases at J, leaving 3 bases unmatched. The CDR3 has 14 amino acids. The CDR3 is CASSGTGRNQPQHF. The CDR3 bases are TGTGCCAGCAGCGGGACAGGGAGGAATCAGCCCCAGCATTTT.

The J gene is TRBJ2-5, the V gene TRBV20-1; perhaps TRBD1 as D (5 bases). This CDR3 is 14 amino acids long. Germline loops: CDR1 DFQATT, CDR2 SNEGSKA (reference sequence). Trimming took off 3 bases at V and 3 bases at J, with 14 bases between the two ends. For the CDR3, the DNA is TGCAGTGCTAGTACAGGCCCTAGGGAAGAGACCCAGTACTTC. Translation gives CSASTGPREETQYF.

This rearrangement joins TRBV19 to TRBJ2-5, with 10 positions matching TRBD2. From germline, CDR1 is LNHDA and CDR2 SQIVND (reference sequence). The CDR3 is 16 residues long. The V segment lost 6 bases and the J segment 2 bases; nucleotides outside the gene matches: 9. CDR3 sequence: CASSQSGLAIQETQYF. Here the CDR3 DNA reads TGTGCCAGTAGCCAATCGGGACTAGCGATACAAGAGACCCAGTACTTC. The full variable domain, in which reference TRBV19 and TRBJ2-5 provide the parts outside the CDR3, is DGGITQSPKYLFRKEGQNVTLSCEQNLNHDAMYWYRQDPGQGLRLIYYSQIVNDFQKGDIAEGYSVSREKKESFPLTVTSAQKNPTAFYLCASSQSGLAIQETQYFGPGTRLLVL.

In its sample, this clone was seen a few times. The V and J genes are TRBV5-1 and TRBJ2-1; D may be TRBD2 (5 bases). The CDR3 is 14 amino acids. Trimming took off 0 bases at V and 9 bases at J, with 13 bases between the two ends. CDR1 is SGHRS and CDR2 is YFSETQ in the germline V gene. The CDR3 nucleotides are TGCGCCAGCAGCTTGGGACTATCAAGTGGTGAGCAGTTCTTC. Its protein is CASSLGLSSGEQFF.

This chain joins TRBV9 and TRBJ1-1; D may be TRBD1 (6 bases). The germline gives CDR1 SGDLS, CDR2 YYNGEE. CDR3 length equals 16 residues. The ends were cut back, 4 bases at V and 6 bases at J, with 22 bases in the middle. CDR3 in DNA: TGTGCCAGCAGCCCGGGGGGGCGCGATCCTTTCCCTGAAGCTTTCTTT. It yields the protein CASSPGGRDPFPEAFF.

The V call is TRBV7-3, the J call TRBJ2-1, with 8 bases that match TRBD2. This CDR3 spans 12 amino acids. Unmatched junction bases numbered 2, after V lost 3 bases and J lost 10 bases. Germline V gene lookup returns CDR1 SGHTA and CDR2 FQGTGA. The CDR3 coding sequence is TGTGCCAGCAGCTTCATAGCGGGAGAGCAGTTCTTC. This gives the protein CASSFIAGEQFF.

The chain recombines TRBV7-8 with TRBJ2-1, with TRBD1 matching 8 bases. Germline V gives CDR1 SGHVS, CDR2 FQNEAQ. The CDR3 length is 18 residues. The V gene end was trimmed by 3 bases and the J gene end by 4 bases; junction bases not matched to a gene: 14. CDR3 in amino acids: CASSFFPFGTGHYNEQFF. DNA for the CDR3: TGTGCCAGCAGCTTCTTCCCGTTTGGGACAGGCCATTACAATGAGCAGTTCTTC.

The chain joins TRBV6-1 to TRBJ2-7; 9 bases are shared with TRBD1. Unmatched junction bases numbered 13, after V lost 4 bases and J lost 6 bases. The length of the CDR3 is 16 residues. Germline CDR1 reads MNHNS; CDR2 reads SASEGT. This chain's CDR3 is CASSGYWGQGPREQYF. CDR3 DNA sequence: TGTGCCAGCAGTGGCTACTGGGGACAGGGCCCCCGCGAGCAGTACTTC.

This sequence joins TRBV4-1 and TRBJ1-4; D is possibly TRBD1 (6 bases). The CDR3 length is 21 residues. Per germline, CDR1 MGHRA and CDR2 YSYEKL. V shed 0 bases and J shed 0 bases, with 23 bases lying between them. In DNA form, the CDR3 reads TGCGCCAGCAGCCAAGATCAATACAGGGTAGTAGATCTTGCAACTAATGAAAAACTGTTTTTT. This sequence encodes CASSQDQYRVVDLATNEKLFF.

This sequence joins TRBV5-6 and TRBJ1-6; the match to TRBD1 covers 12 bases. Germline V gives CDR1 SGHDT, CDR2 YYEEEE. Trimming took 4 bases from V and 10 from J; bases not matched to a gene: 9. The CDR3 spans 16 residues. Here the CDR3 DNA reads TGTGCCAGCAGCGCCGGGACAGGGGGCATATGGTCACCCCTCCACTTT. This codes for CASSAGTGGIWSPLHF.

The chain has TRBV19 and TRBJ2-5; 7 nucleotides align to TRBD1. Germline V CDR1 and CDR2: LNHDA, SQIVND (reference sequence). This CDR3 comprises 14 residues. J lost 2 bases, V lost 4 bases, and 4 bases had no gene match. DNA for the CDR3: TGTGCCAGTAGTACGGGACAGCTTCAAGAGACCCAGTACTTC. Its translation: CASSTGQLQETQYF.

This clone appeared a few times. The rearrangement uses TRBV7-2 and TRBJ1-5, with 9 bases identical to TRBD1. From germline, CDR1 is SGHTA and CDR2 FQGNSA. Unmatched junction bases numbered 6, after V lost 5 bases and J lost 4 bases. CDR3 length: 15 amino acids. In nucleotides, the CDR3 is TGTGCCAGCAGCGGCTGGGACAGGGATAATCAGCCCCAGCATTTT. Amino acids: CASSGWDRDNQPQHF.

The chain links TRBV19 to TRBJ2-5; 7 bases agree with TRBD1. Germline V gene sequence: CDR1 LNHDA, CDR2 SQIVND (reference sequence). The CDR3 has 16 amino acids. V lost 6 bases and J lost 2; bases outside the gene matches: 12. The CDR3: CASSEQTGTGQETQYF. Written as DNA, the CDR3 is TGTGCCAGTAGCGAGCAGACAGGGACGGGGCAAGAGACCCAGTACTTC.

V gene TRBV6-5 combines with J gene TRBJ1-4; possibly TRBD1 for D (6 bases). V lost 6 bases and J 4 bases, leaving 12 bases between the germline ends. CDR1 is MNHEY, CDR2 SVGAGI, per germline. CDR3 length: 14 residues. In DNA, the CDR3 is TGTGCCAGCAGACGACAGGACTTTAATGAAAAACTGTTTTTT. Protein sequence: CASRRQDFNEKLFF.

The chain links TRBV30 to TRBJ2-7; the D gene is possibly TRBD2 (6 bases). Germline values: CDR1 GTSNPN, CDR2 SVGIG (reference sequence). Trimming took 0 bases from V and 0 from J, leaving 15 bases between them. The CDR3 extends over 16 amino acids. This CDR3 is CAWSVLRLASSYEQYF. The CDR3 DNA follows: TGTGCCTGGAGTGTACTGCGGCTAGCGTCCTCCTACGAGCAGTACTTC.

V and J are TRBV29-1 and TRBJ2-2; D perhaps matches TRBD2 (5 bases). Germline V CDR1 and CDR2: SQVTM, ANQGSEA. V gave up 6 bases and J gave up 5 bases, with 13 bases separating them. The CDR3 is 13 amino acids. In DNA, the CDR3 is TGCAGCGTCCTTACAACGGGAACCGGGGAGCTGTTTTTT. This sequence encodes CSVLTTGTGELFF.

The J gene is TRBJ1-2, the V gene TRBV29-1; TRBD1 might be the D (5 bases). The CDR3 sequence is 16 residues long. Trimming shortened V by 1 base and J by 0 bases, and 15 bases separated the two germline ends. The germline gives CDR1 SQVTM, CDR2 ANQGSEA. The CDR3 sequence: CSVEGGTDKANYGYTF. In nucleotides, the CDR3 is TGCAGCGTTGAAGGTGGAACGGACAAAGCTAACTATGGCTACACCTTC.

This clone was detected only a few times. The genes are TRBV6-5 and TRBJ1-6; possibly TRBD1 for D (5 bases). Deletions cut 2 bases from V and 5 bases from J, with 7 bases between. The CDR3 totals 14 residues. Looked up from germline, CDR1 is MNHEY and CDR2 is SVGAGI. The DNA for the CDR3 is TGTGCCAGCAGTTACAGGGGTCATAATTCACCCCTCCACTTT. Translated, it gives CASSYRGHNSPLHF.

This clone was picked up many times. V and J are TRBV4-2 and TRBJ1-2, with D possibly matching TRBD1 (6 bases). The germline gives CDR1 LGHNA, CDR2 YNFKEQ. The CDR3 is made up of 14 amino acids. Trimming removed 4 bases from V and 6 bases from J, with 15 bases in between. Here the CDR3 reads CASSPLQGSNGYTF. The CDR3 bases are TGTGCCAGCAGCCCGCTACAGGGTAGTAATGGCTACACCTTC.

This chain joins TRBV5-6 and TRBJ2-1; D gene uncertain. The germline V gene has CDR1 SGHDT and CDR2 YYEEEE. This CDR3 is built from 16 residues. Deletions cut 4 bases from V and 0 bases from J, with 14 bases between. The CDR3: CASSIPLIASYNEQFF. The CDR3 DNA follows: TGTGCCAGCAGCATTCCCCTAATTGCCTCCTACAATGAGCAGTTCTTC.

The chain combines TRBV7-3 with TRBJ1-2, with TRBD1 matching 9 bases. The CDR3 sequence is 16 residues long. The germline gives CDR1 SGHTA, CDR2 FQGTGA. Unmatched junction bases numbered 10, after V lost 2 bases and J lost 6 bases. CDR3 DNA sequence: TGTGCCAGCAGCTTAGCCCGACCGGGACAGGGCGATGGCTACACCTTC. This gives the protein CASSLARPGQGDGYTF.

The table lists this clone with a count of one. The chain joins TRBV11-2 to TRBJ1-2; D is ambiguous. V lost 5 bases to trimming and J lost 0 bases, with 7 bases between them. Germline-derived CDR1 and CDR2 are SGHAT and FQNNGV. The CDR3 is 13 residues long. CDR3 coding DNA: TGTGCCAGCAGCCCCTCGGCTAACTATGGCTACACCTTC. It codes for CASSPSANYGYTF.